This is a list of T cell receptor beta chains from one sample in a study of T cell repertoires in cytomegalovirus infection. TCRdb called the reads again in MiXCR, with one record for every CDR3 protein. The data show around 540,000 distinct CDR3 sequences, about 33% seen once. Antigen specificity for these receptors is unknown. This specimen consisted of cultured PBMCs, obtained from culture after CMV antigen stimulation. These receptors were collected from a human donor in good health (CMV status not recorded). Some clones in this sample may be carry-over from other donors' samples. CDR3s include the opening cysteine and the closing phenylalanine or tryptophan. A D gene is named only where the DNA matches it firmly. Part of the rows lack a size; the others show once, few, many or a class for expanded clones.

>TRBV7-9|11|few|TRBJ2-7|-
TGTGCCAGCGAGACTAGAAACGAGCAGTACTTC
CASETRNEQYF
>TRBV6-5|18|-|TRBJ2-2|TRBD1
TGTGCCAGCAGTTTCCCGTGGGGTCCCGGGACAGGGACCGGGGAGCTGTTTTTT
CASSFPWGPGTGTGELFF
>TRBV7-3|15|many|TRBJ2-3|-
TGTGCCAGCAGCCCGTCTGGGGCTAGCGCAGATACGCAGTATTTT
CASSPSGASADTQYF
>TRBV12-3/TRBV12-4|15|few|TRBJ2-7|TRBD2
TGTGCCAGCACCTTGACTAGCGGACGATCCTACGAGCAGTACTTC
CASTLTSGRSYEQYF
>TRBV7-9|17|few|TRBJ2-1|TRBD2
TGTGCCAGCAGCACCAGCGGGACTAGCGGGAGGAAGGATGAGCAGTTCTTC
CASSTSGTSGRKDEQFF
>TRBV11-3|17|few|TRBJ1-1|-
TGTGCCAGCAGCCTGACCCTCCCTCTAACAGAGAACACTGAAGCTTTCTTT
CASSLTLPLTENTEAFF
>TRBV2|15|few|TRBJ2-3|-
TGTGCCAGCAGCGGGACCAACCTTGGGTCAGATACGCAGTATTTT
CASSGTNLGSDTQYF
>TRBV11-2|17|-|TRBJ1-3|-
TGTGCCAGCAGCTTAGAGGCGTCGGGGTATGCTGGAAACACCATATATTTT
CASSLEASGYAGNTIYF
>TRBV5-1|15|few|TRBJ1-1|TRBD1
TGCGCCAGCAGCTCTTCGGGACAGGGGGCCGCTGAAGCTTTCTTT
CASSSSGQGAAEAFF
>TRBV7-2|16|few|TRBJ1-1|-
TGTGCCAGCAGCTTAGTGGGAGCAGGTCGAAACACTGAAGCTTTCTTT
CASSLVGAGRNTEAFF
>TRBV10-3|14|-|TRBJ1-4|TRBD1
TGTGCCATCAGTGAGGACAGGGGACGGGGGAAACTGTTTTTT
CAISEDRGRGKLFF
>TRBV19|13|-|TRBJ2-1|-
TGTGCCAGTAGTAAGGGTTCCGGTTTAGGGCAGTTCTTC
CASSKGSGLGQFF
>TRBV29-1|11|-|TRBJ1-1|-
TGCAGCGTTGGCCGGAACACTGAAGCTTTCTTT
CSVGRNTEAFF
>TRBV7-2|15|many|TRBJ1-3|-
TGTGCCAGCACCAAAGGACCGTCGCCGGGAAACACCATATATTTT
CASTKGPSPGNTIYF
>TRBV28|15|few|TRBJ2-7|TRBD1
TGTGCCAGCAGCCCTCTACAGGGGCAGATGTACGAGCAGTACTTC
CASSPLQGQMYEQYF
>TRBV11-3|14|few|TRBJ1-1|-
TGTGCCAGCAGCTCCTCTGGGTCTGACACTGAAGCTTTCTTT
CASSSSGSDTEAFF
>TRBV12-3/TRBV12-4|14|many|TRBJ1-1|TRBD1
TGTGCCAGCAGCCTGACAGGGAAAGGCACTGAAGCTTTCTTT
CASSLTGKGTEAFF
>TRBV7-3|19|-|TRBJ2-1|-
TGTGCCAGCAGCCCCCGGGGACTTGGTAATAGAAGCGGCAACAATGAGCAGTTCTTC
CASSPRGLGNRSGNNEQFF
>TRBV27|15|-|TRBJ2-7|TRBD2
TGTGCCAGCAGTGCCCGGACTAGCGGGAACTACGAGCAGTACTTC
CASSARTSGNYEQYF
>TRBV6-2/TRBV6-3|18|few|TRBJ2-1|TRBD2
TGTGCCAGCAGTCGGGGACTAGCGGGGTTCCGTAGGTTTCCTGAGCAGTTCTTC
CASSRGLAGFRRFPEQFF
>TRBV28|16|few|TRBJ2-7|-
TGTGCCAGCAGTCCGGGTAGGGCAATAGGGACCTACGAGCAGTACTTC
CASSPGRAIGTYEQYF
>TRBV19|18|few|TRBJ2-1|TRBD2
TGTGCCAGTAGTATGTTGGGGACTAGCGGGTCTACCTACAATGAGCAGTTCTTC
CASSMLGTSGSTYNEQFF
>TRBV12-3/TRBV12-4|15|-|TRBJ1-5|-
TGTGCCAGCAGTCTCGGGGGGGAGGGCAATCAGCCCCAGCATTTT
CASSLGGEGNQPQHF
>TRBV19|15|-|TRBJ2-2|TRBD2
TGTGCCAGCTATGGGATAGCGGGAGATGCCGGGGAGCTGTTTTTT
CASYGIAGDAGELFF
>TRBV20-1|18|few|TRBJ1-2|-
TGCAGTGCTAGAGATCGAGGTCAAGGGCCACAAGCTAACTATGGCTACACCTTC
CSARDRGQGPQANYGYTF
>TRBV2|12|-|TRBJ2-3|-
TGTGCCAGCAGTGACGTTTTGGATACGCAGTATTTT
CASSDVLDTQYF